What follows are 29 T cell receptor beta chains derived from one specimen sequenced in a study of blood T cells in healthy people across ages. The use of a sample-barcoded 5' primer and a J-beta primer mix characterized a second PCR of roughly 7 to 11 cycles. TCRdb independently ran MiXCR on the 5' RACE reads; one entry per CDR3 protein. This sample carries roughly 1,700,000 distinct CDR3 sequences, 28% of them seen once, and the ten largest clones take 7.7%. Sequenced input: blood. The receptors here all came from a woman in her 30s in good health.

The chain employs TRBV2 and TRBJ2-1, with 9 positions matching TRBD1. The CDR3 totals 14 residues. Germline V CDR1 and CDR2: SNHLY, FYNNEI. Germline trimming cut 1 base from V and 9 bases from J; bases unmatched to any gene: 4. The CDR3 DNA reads TGTGCCAGCAGTGAAGGGTCGACAGGGGGTGAGCAGTTCTTC. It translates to CASSEGSTGGEQFF.

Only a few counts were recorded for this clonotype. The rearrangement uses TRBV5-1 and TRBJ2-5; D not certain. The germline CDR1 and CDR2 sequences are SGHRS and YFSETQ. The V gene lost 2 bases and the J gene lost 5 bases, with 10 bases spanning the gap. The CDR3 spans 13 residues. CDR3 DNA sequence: TGCGCCAGCAGCTTAAGGCCCAAGGAGACCCAGTACTTC. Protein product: CASSLRPKETQYF.

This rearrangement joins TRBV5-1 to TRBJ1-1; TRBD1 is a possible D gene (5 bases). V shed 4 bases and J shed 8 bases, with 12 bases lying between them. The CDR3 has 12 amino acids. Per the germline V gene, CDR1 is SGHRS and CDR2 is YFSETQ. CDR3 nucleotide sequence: TGCGCCAGCAGCCTTACAGGACCCGAAGCTTTCTTT. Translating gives CASSLTGPEAFF. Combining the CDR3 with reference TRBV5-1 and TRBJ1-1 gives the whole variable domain KAGVTQTPRYLIKTRGQQVTLSCSPISGHRSVSWYQQTPGQGLQFLFEYFSETQRNKGNFPGRFSGRQFSNSRSEMNVSTLELGDSALYLCASSLTGPEAFFGQGTRLTVV.

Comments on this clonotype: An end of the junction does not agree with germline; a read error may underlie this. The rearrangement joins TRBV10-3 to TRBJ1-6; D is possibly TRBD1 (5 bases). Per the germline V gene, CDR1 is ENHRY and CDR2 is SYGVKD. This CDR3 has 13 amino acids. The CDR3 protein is CAFREVYSSPLHF. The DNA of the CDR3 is TGTGCCTTCAGGGAGGTATATTCCTCACCCCTCCACTTT.

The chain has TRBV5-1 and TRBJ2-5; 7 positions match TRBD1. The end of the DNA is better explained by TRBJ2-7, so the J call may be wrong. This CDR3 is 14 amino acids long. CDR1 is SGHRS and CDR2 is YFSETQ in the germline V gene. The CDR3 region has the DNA TGCGCCAGCAGCTGGGGTCCGGGACAGTCCGAGCAGTACTTC. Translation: CASSWGPGQSEQYF.

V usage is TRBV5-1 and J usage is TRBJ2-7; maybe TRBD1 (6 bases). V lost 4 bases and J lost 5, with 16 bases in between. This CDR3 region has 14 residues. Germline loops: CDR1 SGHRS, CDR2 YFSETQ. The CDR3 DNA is TGCGCCAGCAGCCCTGACACAGGGACCCACGAGCAGTACTTC. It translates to CASSPDTGTHEQYF.

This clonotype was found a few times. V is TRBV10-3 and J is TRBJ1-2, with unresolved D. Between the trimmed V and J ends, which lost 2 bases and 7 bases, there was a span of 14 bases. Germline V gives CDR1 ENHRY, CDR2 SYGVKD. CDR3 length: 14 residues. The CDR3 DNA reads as TGTGCCATCAGTGAGGACTCCTCCCTCGGTGGCTACACCTTC. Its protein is CAISEDSSLGGYTF.

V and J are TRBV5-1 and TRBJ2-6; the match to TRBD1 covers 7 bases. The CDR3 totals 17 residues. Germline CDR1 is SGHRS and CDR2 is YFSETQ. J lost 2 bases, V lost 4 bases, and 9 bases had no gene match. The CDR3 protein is CASSPGQAWAGANVLTF. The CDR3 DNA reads TGCGCCAGCAGCCCCGGACAGGCCTGGGCTGGGGCCAACGTCCTGACTTTC.

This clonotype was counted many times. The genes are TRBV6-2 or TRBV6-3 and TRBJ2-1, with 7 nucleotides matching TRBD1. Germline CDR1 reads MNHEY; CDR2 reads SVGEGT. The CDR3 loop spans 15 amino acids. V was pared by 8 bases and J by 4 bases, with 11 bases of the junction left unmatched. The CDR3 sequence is CASYQQGRRYNEQFF. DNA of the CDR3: TGTGCCAGCTACCAACAGGGGAGAAGATACAATGAGCAGTTCTTC.

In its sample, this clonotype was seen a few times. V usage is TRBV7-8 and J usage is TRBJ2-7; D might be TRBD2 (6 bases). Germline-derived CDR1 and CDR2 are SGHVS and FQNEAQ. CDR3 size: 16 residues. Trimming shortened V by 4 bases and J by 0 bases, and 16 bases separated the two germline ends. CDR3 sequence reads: CASSSEAGGSSYEQYF. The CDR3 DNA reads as TGTGCCAGCAGCTCGGAAGCGGGTGGGAGCTCCTACGAGCAGTACTTC.

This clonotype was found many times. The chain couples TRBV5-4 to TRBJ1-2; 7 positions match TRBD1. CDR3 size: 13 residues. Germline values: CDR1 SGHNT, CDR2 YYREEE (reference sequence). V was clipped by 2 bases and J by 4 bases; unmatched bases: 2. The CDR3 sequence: CASSFGQVYGYTF. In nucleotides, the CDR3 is TGTGCCAGCAGCTTTGGACAGGTCTATGGCTACACCTTC. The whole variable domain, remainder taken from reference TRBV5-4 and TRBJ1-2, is ETGVTQSPTHLIKTRGQQVTLRCSSQSGHNTVSWYQQALGQGPQFIFQYYREEENGRGNFPPRFSGLQFPNYSSELNVNALELDDSALYLCASSFGQVYGYTFGSGTRLTVV.

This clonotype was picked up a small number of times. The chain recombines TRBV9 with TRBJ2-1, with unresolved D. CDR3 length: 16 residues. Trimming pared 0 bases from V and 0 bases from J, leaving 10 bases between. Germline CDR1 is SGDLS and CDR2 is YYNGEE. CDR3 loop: CASSVVAISSYNEQFF. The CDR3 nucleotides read TGTGCCAGCAGCGTAGTGGCGATAAGCTCCTACAATGAGCAGTTCTTC.

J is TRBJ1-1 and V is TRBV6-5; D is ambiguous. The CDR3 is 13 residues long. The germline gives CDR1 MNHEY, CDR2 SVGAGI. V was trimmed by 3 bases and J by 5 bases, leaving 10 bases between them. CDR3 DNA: TGTGCCAGCAGTTATAATTTTGGGACTGAAGCTTTCTTT. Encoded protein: CASSYNFGTEAFF.

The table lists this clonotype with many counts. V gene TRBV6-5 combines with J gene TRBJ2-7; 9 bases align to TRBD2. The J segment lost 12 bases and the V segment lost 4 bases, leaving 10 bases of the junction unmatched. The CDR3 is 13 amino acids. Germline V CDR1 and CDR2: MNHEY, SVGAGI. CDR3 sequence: CASSSTSGRSPYF. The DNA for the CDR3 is TGTGCCAGCAGTTCGACCAGCGGGAGGTCCCCGTACTTC.

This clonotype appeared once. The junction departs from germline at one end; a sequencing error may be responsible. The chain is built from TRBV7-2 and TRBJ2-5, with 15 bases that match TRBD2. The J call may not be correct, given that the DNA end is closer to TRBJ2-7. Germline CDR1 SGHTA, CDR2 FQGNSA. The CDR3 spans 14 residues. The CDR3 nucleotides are TGTGTCAGCAGCGCGGGACTAGCGGGAGGCGAGCAGTACTTC. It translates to CVSSAGLAGGEQYF.

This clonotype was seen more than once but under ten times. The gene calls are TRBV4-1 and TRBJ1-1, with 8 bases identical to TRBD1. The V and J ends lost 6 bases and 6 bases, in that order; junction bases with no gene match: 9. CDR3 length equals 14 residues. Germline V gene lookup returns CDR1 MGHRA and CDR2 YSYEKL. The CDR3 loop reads CASSLGQGAPEAFF. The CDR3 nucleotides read TGCGCCAGCAGTCTTGGACAGGGAGCCCCTGAAGCTTTCTTT.

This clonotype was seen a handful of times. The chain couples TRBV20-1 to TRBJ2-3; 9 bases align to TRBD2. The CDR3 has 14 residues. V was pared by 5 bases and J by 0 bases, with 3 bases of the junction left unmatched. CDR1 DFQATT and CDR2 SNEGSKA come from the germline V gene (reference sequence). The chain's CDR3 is CSAYSGRSTDTQYF. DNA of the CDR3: TGCAGTGCTTATAGCGGGAGAAGCACAGATACGCAGTATTTT.

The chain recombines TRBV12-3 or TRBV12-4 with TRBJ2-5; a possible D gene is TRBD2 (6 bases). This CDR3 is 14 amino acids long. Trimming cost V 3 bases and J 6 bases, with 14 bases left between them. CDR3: CASSFSTRGKTQYF. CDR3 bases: TGTGCCAGCAGTTTTTCGACCCGGGGGAAGACCCAGTACTTC.

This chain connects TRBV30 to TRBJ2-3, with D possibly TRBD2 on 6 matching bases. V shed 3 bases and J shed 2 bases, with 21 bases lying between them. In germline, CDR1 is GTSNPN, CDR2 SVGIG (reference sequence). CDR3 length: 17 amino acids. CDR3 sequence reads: CAWRLSGSPSLTDTQYF. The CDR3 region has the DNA TGTGCCTGGAGACTAAGCGGGTCTCCCTCTCTCACAGATACGCAGTATTTT.

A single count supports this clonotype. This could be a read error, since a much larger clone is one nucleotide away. CDR3 residues: CASSSRTGQGRYEQYF. CDR3 DNA sequence: TGTGCCAGCAGCTCAAGAACGGGACAGGGGCGATACGAGCAGTACTTC. The chain carries TRBV3-1 and TRBJ2-5, with TRBD1 identical over 10 bases. The better agreement between TRBJ2-7 and the DNA end casts doubt on the J call. The germline V gene has CDR1 LGHDT and CDR2 YNNKEL (reference sequence). The length of the CDR3 is 16 residues.

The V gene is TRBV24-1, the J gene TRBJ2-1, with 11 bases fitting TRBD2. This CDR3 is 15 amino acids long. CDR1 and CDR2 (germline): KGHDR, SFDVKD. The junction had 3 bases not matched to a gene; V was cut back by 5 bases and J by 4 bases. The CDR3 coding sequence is TGTGCCACCAGTGGGACTAGCGGGCTTTACAATGAGCAGTTCTTC. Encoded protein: CATSGTSGLYNEQFF.

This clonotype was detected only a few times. The CDR3 is CASSLRGTSGRGGTQYF. The DNA for the CDR3 is TGTGCCAGCAGTCTCCGAGGGACTAGCGGGAGGGGAGGTACGCAGTATTTT. The V and J genes are TRBV12-3 or TRBV12-4 and TRBJ2-3; TRBD2 matches 16 bases. The J segment lost 8 bases and the V segment lost 5 bases, leaving 10 bases of the junction unmatched. CDR3 size: 17 residues.

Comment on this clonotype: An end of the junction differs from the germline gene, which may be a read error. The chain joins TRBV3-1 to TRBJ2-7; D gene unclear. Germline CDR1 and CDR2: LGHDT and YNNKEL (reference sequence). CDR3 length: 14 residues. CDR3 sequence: CAGSHDAVPYEQYF. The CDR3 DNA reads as TGTGCCGGCAGCCATGATGCGGTCCCCTACGAGCAGTACTTC.

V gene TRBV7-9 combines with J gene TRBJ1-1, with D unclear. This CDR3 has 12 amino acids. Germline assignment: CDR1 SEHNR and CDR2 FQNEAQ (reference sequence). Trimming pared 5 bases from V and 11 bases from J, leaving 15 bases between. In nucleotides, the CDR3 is TGTGCCAGCAGCCTACTCCAGAAAGGGGCTTTCTTT. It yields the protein CASSLLQKGAFF.

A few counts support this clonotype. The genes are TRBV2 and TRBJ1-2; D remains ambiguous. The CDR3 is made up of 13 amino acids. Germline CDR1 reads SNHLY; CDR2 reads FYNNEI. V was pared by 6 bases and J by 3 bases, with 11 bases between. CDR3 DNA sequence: TGTGCCAGCAGACCCGGACGGTACTATGGCTACACCTTC. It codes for CASRPGRYYGYTF.

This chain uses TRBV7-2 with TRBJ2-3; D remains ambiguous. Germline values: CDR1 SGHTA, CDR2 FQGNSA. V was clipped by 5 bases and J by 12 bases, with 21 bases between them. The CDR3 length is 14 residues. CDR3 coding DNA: TGTGCCAGCAGCAGTTGGCAGATCAATCAGTCCCAGTATTTT. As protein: CASSSWQINQSQYF. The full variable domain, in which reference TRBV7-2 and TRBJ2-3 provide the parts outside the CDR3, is GAGVSQSPSNKVTEKGKDVELRCDPISGHTALYWYRQSLGQGLEFLIYFQGNSAPDKSGLPSDRFSAERTGGSVSTLTIQRTQQEDSAVYLCASSSWQINQSQYFGPGTRLTVL.

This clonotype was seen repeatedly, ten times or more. This CDR3 reads CASSYTPGGSLGYTF. The CDR3 DNA reads as TGTGCCAGCAGTTACACCCCAGGGGGCTCGCTTGGCTACACCTTC. This sequence joins TRBV6-5 and TRBJ1-2; 8 nucleotides align to TRBD1. J was trimmed by 7 bases and V by 2 bases; bases with no gene match: 9. This CDR3 comprises 15 residues. Germline V gene data show CDR1 as MNHEY and CDR2 as SVGAGI.

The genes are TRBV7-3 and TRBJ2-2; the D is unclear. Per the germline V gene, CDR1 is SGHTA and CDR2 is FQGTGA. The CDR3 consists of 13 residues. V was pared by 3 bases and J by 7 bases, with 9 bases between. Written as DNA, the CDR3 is TGTGCCAGCAGCTTTGATGGGCGCGGGGAGCTGTTTTTT. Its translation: CASSFDGRGELFF.

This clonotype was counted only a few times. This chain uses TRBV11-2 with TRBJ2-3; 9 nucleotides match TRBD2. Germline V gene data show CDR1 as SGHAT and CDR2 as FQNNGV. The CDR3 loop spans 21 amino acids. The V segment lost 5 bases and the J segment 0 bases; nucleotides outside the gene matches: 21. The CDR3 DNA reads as TGTGCCAGCAGCGCTAGTGGCAGGGACAGACTAGCGGCCGCTAGCACAGATACGCAGTATTTT. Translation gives CASSASGRDRLAAASTDTQYF.